This T cell receptor delta chain was recovered during a study of gamma-delta chains in newborns, infants, children. Study summary: Microbial exposure reportedly drives polyclonal innate γδ T cell expansion after birth.

The junction had 6 bases not matched to a gene; V was cut back by 3 bases and J by 3 bases. The CDR3 has 18 residues. CDR1 and CDR2 from the germline V gene are GEAIGNYY and EKD. TCRdb redid clone calling on the reads using CATT. The sample yields roughly 5,400 delta-chain clones, less than 4% seen once. The source of this sequence is a child who was a newborn, infant or young child, either healthy, febrile or measles-vaccinated (not recorded which). V is TRDV2 and J is TRDJ3; TRDD3 matches 11 bases. Sequencing input: blood. The CDR3 DNA reads TGTGCCTGTGACGCCTTTACTGGGGGATACTGGGACACCCGACAGATGTTTTTC. It encodes CACDAFTGGYWDTRQMFF.